This is a list of T cell receptor beta chains from one sample in a study of blood T cell repertoires in COVID-19. Method: immunoSEQ multiplex PCR; TCRdb's copy keeps in-frame clones and lacks some. The sample carries more than 85,000 clones, about nine tenths recorded once. Sequences were obtained from peripheral blood. All receptors come from a human donor in a cohort sampled during active COVID-19. Each CDR3 is given with its conserved first and last residue. A D gene is named only where the DNA matches it firmly.

cdr3_nt cdr3_aa cdr3_length v_call d_call j_call
TGTGCCAGCAGCTTGGTGGGACTAGCGGGGACCCACACCGGGGAGCTGTTTTTT CASSLVGLAGTHTGELFF 18 TRBV5-5 TRBD2 TRBJ2-2
TGCAGTGCTAGAGATCCCGGTACGCAGTATTTT CSARDPGTQYF 11 TRBV20-1 - TRBJ2-3
TGTGCCAGCAGCCGGACCTCGGGGGAGCAGTACTTC CASSRTSGEQYF 12 TRBV7-9 - TRBJ2-7
TGTGCCAGCAGCCGGACTAGCGGGGAGATCGGAGAGACCCAGTACTTC CASSRTSGEIGETQYF 16 TRBV25-1 TRBD2 TRBJ2-5
TGCGCCAGCAGCCAAGATCCTGGCAGGGGAACTTTCTTT CASSQDPGRGTFF 13 TRBV4-1 - TRBJ1-1
TGTGCCAGTAGTTCCCAGGACAGCTACGAGCAGTACTTC CASSSQDSYEQYF 13 TRBV19 - TRBJ2-7
TGTGCCAGCAGCTTAGCGGGAGGGCCTTCCTACGAGCAGTACTTC CASSLAGGPSYEQYF 15 TRBV7-9 TRBD2 TRBJ2-7
TGTGCCAGCAGCGCCCTAGGAGGGGTCGTCAGGGGGTATGGCTACACCTTC CASSALGGVVRGYGYTF 17 TRBV9 TRBD1 TRBJ1-2
TGTGCCAGCAGCTGGGACCGGGACTCCAGCTCCTACGAGCAGTACTTC CASSWDRDSSSYEQYF 16 TRBV11-2 - TRBJ2-7
TGCGCCAGCAGCTTGGGAGGGACAGGGGACTTCACAGATACGCAGTATTTT CASSLGGTGDFTDTQYF 17 TRBV5-1 TRBD1 TRBJ2-3
TGTGCCAGCAGCTCCCCCCAGGGATACACTGAAGCTTTCTTT CASSSPQGYTEAFF 14 TRBV7-2 - TRBJ1-1
TGTGCCAGCTCACCCGTCGGGACAGCCCAGTACTTC CASSPVGTAQYF 12 TRBV6-5 TRBD1 TRBJ2-7
TGTGCCAGCAGTTCATTGAGGGCTAGCGGGAGGGCCGTTGCCCGGGATACGCAGTATTTT CASSSLRASGRAVARDTQYF 20 TRBV27 TRBD2 TRBJ2-3